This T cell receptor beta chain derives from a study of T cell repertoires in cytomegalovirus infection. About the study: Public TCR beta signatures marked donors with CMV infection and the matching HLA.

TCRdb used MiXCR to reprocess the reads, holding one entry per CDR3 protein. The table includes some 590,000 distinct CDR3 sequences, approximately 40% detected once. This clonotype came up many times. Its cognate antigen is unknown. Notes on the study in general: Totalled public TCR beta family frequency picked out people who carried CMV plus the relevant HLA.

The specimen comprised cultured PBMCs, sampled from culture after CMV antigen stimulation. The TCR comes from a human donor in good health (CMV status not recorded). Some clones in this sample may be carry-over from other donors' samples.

The chain's CDR3 is CASSYTSGPLTDTQYF. For the CDR3, the DNA is TGTGCCAGCAGCTATACTAGCGGGCCACTCACAGATACGCAGTATTTT. The chain carries TRBV7-2 and TRBJ2-3; 9 bases are shared with TRBD2. Trimming cost V 4 bases and J 2 bases; bases outside gene matches: 7. Germline V lookup: CDR1 SGHTA, CDR2 FQGNSA. This CDR3 is 16 amino acids long.